Shown below are 20 T cell receptor beta chains from a single sample sequenced in a study of human T cells and chemical hapten exposure. Time point given: pre-sensitization, week 0. Treatment in this sample: therapeutic diphenylcyclopropenone sensitization with weekly scalp DPC. Each CDR3 protein gets one entry after TCRdb re-called the RACE reads with MiXCR. The repertoire holds roughly 380,000 distinct CDR3 sequences, with approximately 5.1% as singletons. Sequenced here: whole blood, sampled in connection with sensitization to the hapten diphenylcyclopropenone (DPC). These receptor sequences come from a woman in her forties or fifties with alopecia areata. Some clones in this sample may be carry-over from other donors' samples.

This clonotype was seen only a few times. The V gene is TRBV25-1, the J gene TRBJ2-7; no reliable D call. The CDR3 covers 14 residues. Germline CDR1 and CDR2: MGHDK and SYGVNS. The V and J ends lost 6 bases and 0 bases respectively, with 12 bases between them. This CDR3 is CASSVDGSSYEQYF. The DNA for the CDR3 is TGTGCCAGCAGCGTTGACGGAAGCTCCTACGAGCAGTACTTC.

This clonotype was seen only a few times. This chain joins TRBV23-1 and TRBJ2-5; D is undetermined. TRBV23-1 is designated an ORF whose function remains uncertain. V lost 9 bases and J lost 2, with 4 bases in between. The CDR3 has 10 residues. As DNA, the CDR3 is TGCGCCAGGGGGCAAGAGACCCAGTACTTC. Encoded protein: CARGQETQYF.

The sample holds many counts of this clonotype. The chain carries TRBV5-1 and TRBJ2-1; 13 nucleotides line up with TRBD2. In germline, CDR1 is SGHRS, CDR2 YFSETQ. The junction had 8 bases not matched to a gene; V was cut back by 4 bases and J by 10 bases. The CDR3 runs 15 residues. CDR3 nucleotide sequence: TGCGCCAGCAGCCTTACTAGCGGGGGGGCGGAAGAGCAGTTCTTC. Protein product: CASSLTSGGAEEQFF.

This clonotype was counted at least ten times. This chain connects TRBV20-1 to TRBJ2-7, with D possibly being TRBD1 (5 bases). The CDR3 consists of 18 residues. The germline gives CDR1 DFQATT, CDR2 SNEGSKA (reference sequence). The V end lost 0 bases, the J end lost 4 bases, and 25 bases lay between the germline ends. The CDR3 DNA reads TGCAGTGCTAGAGACGTCATAGGGGCGCTAAGGCAGGGTTACGAGCAGTACTTC. Its translation is CSARDVIGALRQGYEQYF.

This clonotype was counted many times. V is TRBV7-9 and J is TRBJ2-7; 10 positions agree with TRBD1. Germline lookup yields CDR1 SEHNR and CDR2 FQNEAQ (reference sequence). After removal of 4 bases from V and 6 bases from J, the junction contained 6 bases not matched to a gene. The CDR3 covers 14 residues. The CDR3 protein is CASSYGTGVAEQYF. The CDR3 DNA reads as TGTGCCAGCAGCTACGGGACAGGGGTCGCCGAGCAGTACTTC.

Ten or more counts support this clonotype. V is TRBV29-1 and J is TRBJ2-5; D tentatively reads TRBD1 or TRBD2 (5 bases each). V was trimmed by 4 bases and J by 1 base, leaving 7 bases between them. CDR3 size: 12 residues. Germline loops: CDR1 SQVTM, CDR2 ANQGSEA. CDR3 nucleotide sequence: TGCAGCGTTGGAGGGGTCCAAGAGACCCAGTACTTC. Translated, it gives CSVGGVQETQYF.

The J gene is TRBJ2-3, the V gene TRBV5-1, with 7 bases that match TRBD1. Germline CDR1 reads SGHRS; CDR2 reads YFSETQ. V lost 4 bases to trimming and J lost 2 bases; unmatched junction nucleotides: 7. The CDR3 covers 15 residues. The CDR3 DNA reads as TGCGCCAGCAGCCACGGGACAGACAACACAGATACGCAGTATTTT. It translates to CASSHGTDNTDTQYF. The entire variable domain, with the rest obtained from reference TRBV5-1 and TRBJ2-3, is as follows: KAGVTQTPRYLIKTRGQQVTLSCSPISGHRSVSWYQQTPGQGLQFLFEYFSETQRNKGNFPGRFSGRQFSNSRSEMNVSTLELGDSALYLCASSHGTDNTDTQYFGPGTRLTVL.

Only one count was recorded for this clonotype. The V call is TRBV29-1, the J call TRBJ1-1; the D is unclear. The germline V gene encodes CDR1 SQVTM and CDR2 ANQGSEA. Deletions cut 5 bases from V and 5 bases from J, with 6 bases between. The CDR3 is 10 residues long. This chain's CDR3 is CSVWRTEAFF. The CDR3, as DNA: TGCAGCGTTTGGAGGACTGAAGCTTTCTTT.

The rearrangement joins TRBV4-1 to TRBJ1-6; D is ambiguous. This CDR3 region has 17 residues. V dropped 5 bases and J dropped 0 bases, with 14 bases sitting between them. Germline CDR1 and CDR2: MGHRA and YSYEKL. This CDR3 reads CASSSTGQSSYNSPLHF. The CDR3 DNA follows: TGCGCCAGCAGCTCTACCGGGCAGAGCTCCTATAATTCACCCCTCCACTTT.

The chain couples TRBV6-6 to TRBJ1-5, with unresolved D. V was cut by 5 bases and J by 1 base, with 9 bases left in between. Germline V gene data show CDR1 as MNHNY and CDR2 as SVGAGI (reference sequence). The CDR3 extends over 14 amino acids. CDR3 nucleotide sequence: TGTGCCAGCAGTACGACGGTAAGCAATCAGCCCCAGCATTTT. It yields the protein CASSTTVSNQPQHF.

This clonotype came up many times. The rearrangement links TRBV13 to TRBJ2-7; unclear D gene. Trimming took 2 bases from V and 6 from J, leaving 8 bases between them. The CDR3 has 12 amino acids. Germline CDR1 is PRHDT and CDR2 is FYEKMQ (reference sequence). In DNA form, the CDR3 reads TGTGCCAGCAGCTTAAGTGGGGTCGAGCAGTACTTC. Its protein product is CASSLSGVEQYF.

This clonotype was recorded many times. The rearrangement uses TRBV11-2 and TRBJ2-7; D possibly uses TRBD1 or TRBD2 (6 bases each). Per germline, CDR1 SGHAT and CDR2 FQNNGV. CDR3 size: 16 residues. Trimming removed 0 bases at V and 3 bases at J, with 15 bases between. CDR3 DNA: TGTGCCAGCAGCTTAGATCGGGCAGGAGGGGGCTACGAGCAGTACTTC. Protein: CASSLDRAGGGYEQYF.

This clonotype was seen ten or more times. The chain is built from TRBV5-1 and TRBJ2-3; 7 bases agree with TRBD1. The CDR3 consists of 15 residues. V trimming: 7 bases; J trimming: 4 bases; junction bases outside the gene matches: 12. Germline-derived CDR1 and CDR2 are SGHRS and YFSETQ. CDR3 DNA: TGCGCCAGCTCCCCAGGTCAGACAGGGCCAGATACGCAGTATTTT. Protein product: CASSPGQTGPDTQYF.

The chain couples TRBV7-9 to TRBJ2-1; the match to TRBD1 covers 9 bases. Germline values: CDR1 SEHNR, CDR2 FQNEAQ (reference sequence). The junction had 4 bases not matched to a gene; V was cut back by 3 bases and J by 1 base. CDR3 length: 16 amino acids. The CDR3 region has the DNA TGTGCCAGCAGCTTTACCGACAGGGGGTCCTACAATGAGCAGTTCTTC. Translation: CASSFTDRGSYNEQFF.

The sample holds a few counts of this clonotype. The chain has TRBV29-1 and TRBJ1-1; a possible D gene is TRBD1 (6 bases). Trimming cost V 6 bases and J 6 bases, with 11 bases left between them. From germline, CDR1 is SQVTM and CDR2 ANQGSEA. The CDR3 has 11 amino acids. CDR3 sequence reads: CSVPGGPEAFF. The CDR3 nucleotides read TGCAGCGTCCCTGGGGGGCCTGAAGCTTTCTTT. The whole variable domain, remainder taken from reference TRBV29-1 and TRBJ1-1, is SAVISQKPSRDICQRGTSLTIQCQVDSQVTMMFWYRQQPGQSLTLIATANQGSEATYESGFVIDKFPISRPNLTFSTLTVSNMSPEDSSIYLCSVPGGPEAFFGQGTRLTVV.

This clonotype has a count of ten or more. The chain has TRBV7-2 and TRBJ1-5; maybe TRBD1 (6 bases). Trimming took 8 bases from V and 4 from J, leaving 9 bases between them. The CDR3 extends over 12 amino acids. The germline V gene encodes CDR1 SGHTA and CDR2 FQGNSA. CDR3 loop: CASQQGNQPQHF. The CDR3 region has the DNA TGTGCCAGCCAACAGGGAAATCAGCCCCAGCATTTT.

This clonotype was picked up many times. V usage is TRBV7-2 and J usage is TRBJ2-5; D is possibly TRBD1 (6 bases). In germline, CDR1 is SGHTA, CDR2 FQGNSA. The CDR3 loop spans 17 amino acids. Trimming cost V 1 base and J 3 bases, with 18 bases left between them. The CDR3 reads CASSLVLVGRGEETQYF. The CDR3 DNA reads TGTGCCAGCAGCTTAGTCCTGGTGGGCAGGGGCGAAGAGACCCAGTACTTC.

This clonotype was seen ten or more times. The V and J genes are TRBV5-6 and TRBJ1-1, with D uncertain. Germline-derived CDR1 and CDR2 are SGHDT and YYEEEE. The CDR3 covers 15 residues. Trimming removed 3 bases from V and 0 bases from J, with 12 bases in between. The chain's CDR3 is CASSSLARMNTEAFF. In DNA, the CDR3 is TGTGCCAGCAGCTCCCTGGCCCGCATGAACACTGAAGCTTTCTTT.

This clonotype is a singleton in its sample. The chain links TRBV20-1 to TRBJ2-3; 7 nucleotides agree with TRBD2. V gave up 0 bases and J gave up 1 base; unmatched junction bases: 7. Germline V gene lookup returns CDR1 DFQATT and CDR2 SNEGSKA (reference sequence). The CDR3 covers 16 residues. This CDR3 reads CSARETAGDRTDTQYF. CDR3 DNA sequence: TGCAGTGCTAGAGAAACGGCGGGAGATCGCACAGATACGCAGTATTTT.

This clonotype was seen ten or more times. The chain is built from TRBV28 and TRBJ2-7; D is undetermined. Germline values: CDR1 MDHEN, CDR2 SYDVKM. Trimming left V 6 bases short and J 1 base short, with 13 bases between. This CDR3 has 14 residues. Here the CDR3 DNA reads TGTGCCAGCAGCGAACTGGCGGAGTCCTACGAGCAGTACTTC. This codes for CASSELAESYEQYF.